This TCR beta chain was profiled in a study of vaccination and CD4 T cells after COVID-19. Study summary: Convalescent cases consisted of six males and four females, of whom two were Hispanic. Each of the control cultures got a CEFX pool, an HIV-1 Nef pool, or no peptide.

Oncomine TCR Beta short-read sequencing was applied to DNA from cultured CD4+ T cells. TCRdb processed the PCR reads anew with MiXCR; each CDR3 protein has one entry. The repertoire consists of over 5,500 distinct CDR3 sequences, with 49% occurring once and the leading ten covering 55% to 70%. This CDR3 region has 13 residues. CDR1 and CDR2 from the germline V gene are MNHNS and SASEGT. Trimming removed 6 bases at V and 10 bases at J, with 13 bases between. Treatment specified: roughly 10-day PBMC culture with coronavirus spike peptide pools or control peptides (ViraFEST assay). Samples of CD4+ T cells were obtained from the unexposed donor before the COVID-19 pandemic (2011-2018). This clonotype was picked up a small number of times. As yet, its antigen is unknown.

The chain has TRBV6-1 and TRBJ1-6; tentative D call: TRBD1 (5 bases). This clonotype was obtained from a human donor in good health. Sample: CD4+ T cells from blood, cultured in vitro. The CDR3 bases are TGTGCCAGCAGCATAAACGGGGGGTCACCCCTCCACTTT. Its protein product is CASSINGGSPLHF.